This T cell receptor beta chain was sequenced during a study of control samples from healthy donors and cancer patients. Germline V lookup: CDR1 LGHDT, CDR2 YNNKEL (reference sequence). This CDR3 comprises 14 residues. The V and J ends lost 7 bases and 6 bases, in that order; junction bases with no gene match: 6. Repertoires were generated with immunoSEQ multiplex PCR, while TCRdb's copy carries only in-frame clones and drops some. The table shows 98,000 or so clones, with 88% occurring only once. The TCR originated in a woman aged 70-85 years in good health. Sequenced material: blood. The chain recombines TRBV3-1 (or the pseudogene TRBV3-2) with TRBJ1-6; 7 nucleotides line up with TRBD1. Here the CDR3 reads CASNTGAGNSPLHF. The CDR3 DNA reads as TGTGCCAGCAACACAGGGGCGGGTAATTCACCCCTCCACTTT.